A selection of T cell receptor beta chains follows, all from one sample in a study of blood T cells in healthy people across ages. Using its own MiXCR run on the 5' RACE reads, TCRdb lists one record per CDR3 protein. Of some 1,500,000 distinct CDR3 sequences in the sample, 42% are singletons; the top ten hold about 4.1%. The sequenced material came from blood. All receptors derive from a woman in her late teens or twenties in good health. Each CDR3 is given with its conserved first and last residue. A D gene is named only where the DNA matches it firmly. Size values are once, few and many counts, or a class for expanded clones, and some rows have none.

.	TRBV5-6	.	TRBJ1-1	CASSTFARGGTEAFF	TGTGCCAGCAGTACCTTCGCCAGGGGTGGCACTGAAGCTTTCTTT
few	TRBV5-6	.	TRBJ2-4	CASSFRSGGLGIQYF	TGTGCCAGCAGCTTTCGTTCAGGGGGGCTTGGCATTCAGTACTTC
.	TRBV12-3/TRBV12-4	.	TRBJ1-1	CASSLNRQITEAFF	TGCGCCAGCAGTTTAAACAGGCAGATCACTGAAGCTTTCTTT
few	TRBV13	TRBD1	TRBJ1-1	CASSLVVSRGRSLTEAFF	TGTGCCAGCAGCTTAGTGGTATCCAGGGGGAGGAGTTTGACTGAAGCTTTCTTT
few	TRBV7-2	.	TRBJ2-3	CASSLVAWGLTDTQYF	TGTGCCAGCAGCTTAGTTGCTTGGGGGCTCACAGATACGCAGTATTTT
.	TRBV20-1	.	TRBJ2-7	CSAREGGRYEQYF	TGCAGTGCTAGAGAAGGCGGGCGGTACGAGCAGTACTTC
few	TRBV20-1	.	TRBJ2-5	CSARDWAAETQYF	TGCAGTGCTAGAGATTGGGCAGCAGAGACCCAGTACTTC
.	TRBV19	.	TRBJ2-1	CASSTARAQSSYNEQFF	TGTGCCAGTAGTACCGCCCGAGCACAGAGCTCCTACAATGAGCAGTTCTTC
.	TRBV4-3	.	TRBJ2-1	CASSQGATGTNEQFF	TGCGCCAGCAGCCAAGGGGCAACAGGGACTAATGAGCAGTTCTTC
.	TRBV20-1	.	TRBJ1-2	CSAATGGSRNYGYTF	TGCAGTGCTGCAACTGGGGGGTCTAGGAACTATGGCTACACCTTC
.	TRBV3-1	.	TRBJ1-1	CASSQAQRSTEAFF	TGTGCCAGCAGCCAAGCACAGAGAAGCACTGAAGCTTTCTTT
few	TRBV7-9	TRBD2	TRBJ2-7	CASSSGLAGSSYEQYF	TGTGCCAGCAGTTCCGGACTAGCGGGATCCTCCTACGAGCAGTACTTC
.	TRBV2	.	TRBJ1-2	CASTIVRGYTF	TGTGCCAGCACAATCGTTCGGGGCTACACCTTC
.	TRBV9	.	TRBJ2-1	CASSRPASNYNEQFF	TGTGCCAGCAGCCGCCCGGCTAGTAACTACAATGAGCAGTTCTTC
.	TRBV18	.	TRBJ2-6	CASVKGTTGANVLTF	TGTGCCAGCGTTAAGGGGACGACTGGGGCCAACGTCCTGACTTTC
.	TRBV3-1	TRBD2	TRBJ2-2	CASSHELAMNTGELFF	TGTGCCAGCAGCCACGAACTAGCGATGAACACCGGGGAGCTGTTTTTT
.	TRBV20-1	.	TRBJ2-3	CSARGFSKTASTDTQYF	TGCAGTGCTAGAGGATTCTCTAAAACCGCTAGCACAGATACGCAGTATTTT
many	TRBV10-3	.	TRBJ2-7	CAISEQGNEQYF	TGTGCCATCAGTGAGCAGGGTAACGAGCAGTACTTC
.	TRBV29-1	.	TRBJ2-1	CSVAPSARSYNEQFF	TGCAGCGTGGCTCCCTCAGCGCGTTCCTACAATGAGCAGTTCTTC
.	TRBV12-3/TRBV12-4	.	TRBJ2-3	CASSPPTSVDTQYF	TGTGCCAGCAGTCCTCCGACCAGTGTCGATACGCAGTATTTT
few	TRBV7-2	.	TRBJ2-7	CASSLVGLYYEQYF	TGTGCCAGCAGCTTAGTAGGCCTCTACTACGAGCAGTACTTC
.	TRBV20-1	.	TRBJ2-2	CSARNVGGIYTGELFF	TGCAGTGCTAGAAATGTTGGGGGGATATACACCGGGGAGCTGTTTTTT
few	TRBV20-1	.	TRBJ2-7	CSADLEGGYEQYF	TGCAGTGCTGACCTCGAGGGGGGCTACGAGCAGTACTTC
.	TRBV18	TRBD1	TRBJ1-2	CASSPGDRAGYTF	TGTGCCAGCTCACCAGGGGACAGGGCTGGCTACACCTTC
.	TRBV7-2	.	TRBJ2-7	CASSLGKGYWEILYEQYF	TGTGCCAGCAGCTTAGGGAAAGGGTATTGGGAAATCCTTTACGAGCAGTACTTC
.	TRBV6-5	.	TRBJ2-7	CASSYSRQGRYEQYF	TGTGCCAGCAGTTACTCGAGGCAGGGGAGGTACGAGCAGTACTTC
few	TRBV20-1	.	TRBJ1-2	CSAREPVGRAGYTF	TGCAGTGCTAGAGAACCCGTTGGCAGGGCTGGCTACACCTTC
.	TRBV6-2/TRBV6-3	.	TRBJ2-1	CASTSAMRLSSYEQFF	TGTGCCAGCACCTCGGCCATGCGATTAAGCTCCTACGAGCAGTTCTTC
few	TRBV6-5	TRBD2	TRBJ2-1	CASSPVGRGSYNEQFF	TGTGCCAGCAGCCCCGTCGGGAGGGGCTCCTACAATGAGCAGTTCTTC
.	TRBV14	TRBD2	TRBJ2-1	CASNQIAGVYNEQFF	TGTGCCAGCAACCAAATAGCGGGAGTGTACAATGAGCAGTTCTTC
few	TRBV4-3	.	TRBJ1-5	CASSQDYGGGQPQHF	TGCGCCAGCAGCCAAGATTACGGCGGCGGTCAGCCCCAGCATTTT
.	TRBV10-1	.	TRBJ2-7	CASSEGALEQYF	TGCGCCAGCAGTGAGGGGGCTCTGGAGCAGTACTTC
.	TRBV6-2/TRBV6-3	TRBD2	TRBJ2-3	CASRIDSGRRETDTQYF	TGTGCCAGCAGGATCGATAGCGGGAGGAGAGAAACAGATACGCAGTATTTT
.	TRBV27	.	TRBJ1-6	CASGAYNSPLHF	TGTGCCAGCGGAGCCTATAATTCACCCCTCCACTTT
few	TRBV15	.	TRBJ2-7	CATSRDSGDSYEQYF	TGTGCCACCAGCAGAGATTCGGGGGATTCCTACGAGCAGTACTTC
.	TRBV20-1	TRBD1	TRBJ1-1	CSARVDRVNTEAFF	TGCAGTGCTAGAGTAGACAGGGTGAACACTGAAGCTTTCTTT
.	TRBV12-3/TRBV12-4	.	TRBJ1-2	CASSSRGRGGYTF	TGTGCCAGCAGCTCCCGGGGCAGGGGAGGCTACACCTTC
.	TRBV29-1	.	TRBJ2-7	CSAEGKHTYEQYF	TGCAGCGCTGAGGGCAAGCATACCTACGAGCAGTACTTC
.	TRBV11-2	.	TRBJ1-1	CASSKGLLGSTEAFF	TGTGCCAGCAGCAAAGGGTTGTTAGGGAGCACTGAAGCTTTCTTT
.	TRBV4-3	TRBD1	TRBJ2-2	CASSQLQGAGELFF	TGCGCCAGCAGCCAACTACAGGGGGCCGGGGAGCTGTTTTTT
few	TRBV4-3	TRBD2	TRBJ2-7	CASSLSTSGGPEQYF	TGCGCCAGCAGCCTAAGCACTAGCGGGGGGCCAGAGCAGTACTTC
few	TRBV20-1	.	TRBJ2-3	CSARTAEYTDTQYF	TGCAGTGCAAGGACGGCGGAGTACACAGATACGCAGTATTTT
few	TRBV24-1	.	TRBJ2-3	CATSDPPPKDTQYF	TGTGCCACCAGTGACCCCCCACCAAAAGATACGCAGTATTTT
few	TRBV12-3/TRBV12-4	TRBD1	TRBJ1-6	CASRQQGRDNSPLHF	TGTGCCAGCAGACAACAGGGGAGGGATAATTCACCCCTCCACTTT
few	TRBV9	.	TRBJ2-3	CASSVASDSDTQYF	TGTGCCAGCAGCGTAGCCTCGGATTCAGATACGCAGTATTTT
few	TRBV29-1	.	TRBJ2-3	CSGKHHEGGPDTQYF	TGCAGCGGCAAACACCATGAGGGCGGCCCAGATACGCAGTATTTT
.	TRBV5-4	TRBD2	TRBJ2-1	CASSKSGRATDNEQFF	TGTGCCAGCAGCAAAAGCGGGAGGGCTACCGACAATGAGCAGTTCTTC
.	TRBV7-2	TRBD1	TRBJ2-3	CANGRGGLDTQYF	TGTGCCAACGGGCGAGGGGGCCTAGATACGCAGTATTTT
.	TRBV2	.	TRBJ1-5	CASSEFPGKNQPQHF	TGTGCCAGCAGTGAATTCCCAGGGAAGAATCAGCCCCAGCATTTT
.	TRBV27	.	TRBJ2-7	CASSSPRPYEQYF	TGTGCCAGCAGTTCACCGAGACCATACGAGCAGTACTTC
many	TRBV7-2	TRBD2	TRBJ2-1	CASSFLAGGRNEQFF	TGTGCCAGCAGCTTCCTAGCGGGAGGGCGGAATGAGCAGTTCTTC
.	TRBV12-3/TRBV12-4	TRBD1	TRBJ2-5	CASSLFGTGIHQETQYF	TGTGCCAGCAGTTTATTTGGGACAGGGATACACCAAGAGACCCAGTACTTC
.	TRBV29-1	.	TRBJ2-3	CSVVNPRRGSTDTQYF	TGCAGCGTTGTTAATCCCCGACGGGGAAGCACAGATACGCAGTATTTT